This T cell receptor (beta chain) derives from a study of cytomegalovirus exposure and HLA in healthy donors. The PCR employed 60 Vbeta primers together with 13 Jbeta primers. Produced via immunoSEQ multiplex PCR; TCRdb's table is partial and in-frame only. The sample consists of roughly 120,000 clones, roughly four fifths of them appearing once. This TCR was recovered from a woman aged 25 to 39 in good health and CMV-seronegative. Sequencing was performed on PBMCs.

CDR3 DNA sequence: TGTGCCACCGGAGTCATGGGAGGAGGCTACACCTTC. The encoded protein is CATGVMGGGYTF. The chain employs TRBV28 and TRBJ1-2; no reliable D call. Germline CDR1 MDHEN, CDR2 SYDVKM. The CDR3 is 12 amino acids. The ends were cut back, 10 bases at V and 8 bases at J, with 17 bases in the middle.